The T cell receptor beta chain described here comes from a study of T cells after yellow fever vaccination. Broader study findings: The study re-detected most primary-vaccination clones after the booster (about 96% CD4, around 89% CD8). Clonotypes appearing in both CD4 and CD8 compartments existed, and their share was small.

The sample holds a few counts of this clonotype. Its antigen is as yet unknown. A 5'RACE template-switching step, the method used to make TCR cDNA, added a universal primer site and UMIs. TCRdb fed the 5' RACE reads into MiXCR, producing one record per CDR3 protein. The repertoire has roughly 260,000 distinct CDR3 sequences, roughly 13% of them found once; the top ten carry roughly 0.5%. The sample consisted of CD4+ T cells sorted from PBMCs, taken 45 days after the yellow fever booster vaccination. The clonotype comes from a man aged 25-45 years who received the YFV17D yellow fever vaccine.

The CDR3 DNA is TGTGCCAGCAGTTCGACGACAGGGCGGCTAGCGGGAGACAATGAGCAGTTCTTC. Translating gives CASSSTTGRLAGDNEQFF. This chain connects TRBV11-1 to TRBJ2-1; TRBD2 agrees at 10 bases. Unmatched junction bases numbered 16, after V lost 6 bases and J lost 5 bases. The germline CDR1 and CDR2 sequences are SGHAT and FQDESV (reference sequence). The CDR3 loop spans 18 amino acids.